This T cell receptor (beta chain) originates from a study of T cell changes during pregnancy in multiple sclerosis. Produced via immunoSEQ multiplex PCR; TCRdb's table is partial and in-frame only. This repertoire shows roughly 48,000 clones, nearly 95% found once; its top ten account for 0.47%. The sequences come from CD4+ T cells from peripheral blood mononuclear cells, collected in the first trimester of pregnancy. This TCR was sampled from a female donor with multiple sclerosis, enrolled in a pregnancy study.

CDR3 region: CASIVQDTLSQPQHF. For the CDR3, the DNA is TGTGCCAGCATCGTCCAGGACACCTTAAGTCAGCCCCAGCATTTT. The chain combines TRBV11-3 with TRBJ1-5; a possible D gene is TRBD1 (5 bases). The V end was cut by 7 bases, the J end by 6 bases, with 19 bases between. The germline V gene has CDR1 SGHNT and CDR2 YENEEA. The CDR3 runs 15 residues.